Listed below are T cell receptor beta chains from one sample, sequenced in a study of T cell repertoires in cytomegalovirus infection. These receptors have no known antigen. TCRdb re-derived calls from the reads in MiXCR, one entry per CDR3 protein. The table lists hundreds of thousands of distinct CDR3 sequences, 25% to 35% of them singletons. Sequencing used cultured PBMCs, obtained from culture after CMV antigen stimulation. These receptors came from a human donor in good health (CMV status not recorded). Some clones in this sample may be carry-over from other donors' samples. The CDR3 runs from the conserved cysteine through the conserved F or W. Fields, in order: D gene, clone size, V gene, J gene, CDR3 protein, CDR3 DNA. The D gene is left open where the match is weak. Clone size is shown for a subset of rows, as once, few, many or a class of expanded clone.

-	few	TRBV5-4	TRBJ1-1	CASSRQVEHTEAFF	TGTGCCAGCAGCCGGCAAGTGGAACATACTGAAGCTTTCTTT
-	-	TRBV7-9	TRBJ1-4	CASSQAEKLFF	TGTGCCAGCAGCCAAGCTGAAAAACTGTTTTTT
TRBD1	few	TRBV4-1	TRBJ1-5	CASSRTDRTGQPQHF	TGCGCCAGCAGCCGGACGGACAGGACGGGCCAGCCCCAGCATTTT
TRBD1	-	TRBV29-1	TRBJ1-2	CSVARDRSFYGYTF	TGCAGCGTAGCCCGGGACAGGAGTTTCTATGGCTACACCTTC
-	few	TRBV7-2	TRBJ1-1	CASSPLPDSGSEAFF	TGTGCCAGCAGCCCATTACCGGACTCGGGTAGTGAAGCTTTCTTT
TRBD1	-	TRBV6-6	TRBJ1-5	CASSEGAGGSQPQHF	TGTGCCAGCAGCGAAGGGGCAGGGGGCAGTCAGCCCCAGCATTTT
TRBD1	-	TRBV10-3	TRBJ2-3	CATTTGSTGTQYF	TGTGCCACCACGACAGGGAGCACAGGTACGCAGTATTTT
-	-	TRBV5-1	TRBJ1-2	CASSVKTGSDNYGYTF	TGCGCCAGCAGCGTAAAAACAGGGTCAGATAACTATGGCTACACCTTC
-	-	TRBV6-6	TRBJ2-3	CASSYYGARADTQYF	TGTGCCAGCAGTTATTACGGAGCTAGAGCAGATACGCAGTATTTT
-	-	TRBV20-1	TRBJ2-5	CSGQVSGAVETQYF	TGCAGCGGCCAGGTGTCGGGCGCGGTGGAGACCCAGTACTTC
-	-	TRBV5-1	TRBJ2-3	CASSPPGAADTDTQYF	TGCGCCAGCAGCCCCCCCGGAGCAGCGGACACAGATACGCAGTATTTT
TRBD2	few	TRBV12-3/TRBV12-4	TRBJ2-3	CASTWGTSGSTDTQYF	TGTGCCAGCACCTGGGGGACTAGCGGTAGCACAGATACGCAGTATTTT
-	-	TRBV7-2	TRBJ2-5	CASSPGLGFNSETQYF	TGTGCCAGCAGCCCCGGTCTGGGCTTCAATTCAGAGACCCAGTACTTC
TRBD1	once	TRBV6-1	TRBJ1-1	CASSDSWTGAKVVF	TGTGCCAGCAGTGATTCCTGGACAGGGGCAAAGGTGGTCTTT
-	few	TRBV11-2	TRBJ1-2	CASSFVSSYGYTF	TGTGCCAGCAGCTTTGTATCGAGCTATGGCTACACCTTC
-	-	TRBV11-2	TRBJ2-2	CASTGSFTSGELFF	TGTGCCAGCACTGGGAGCTTCACCAGCGGGGAGCTGTTTTTT
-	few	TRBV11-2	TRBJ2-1	CASSPFRLRGNEQFF	TGTGCCAGCAGCCCTTTCCGCCTTCGAGGAAATGAGCAGTTCTTC
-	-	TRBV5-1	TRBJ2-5	CASSLNSWETQYF	TGCGCCAGCAGCTTGAACTCCTGGGAGACCCAGTACTTC
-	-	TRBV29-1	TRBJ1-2	CSVEDPDPYGYTF	TGCAGCGTTGAAGATCCAGATCCCTATGGCTACACCTTC
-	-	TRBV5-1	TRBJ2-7	CASSLVPGPRYEQYF	TGCGCCAGCAGCTTGGTTCCAGGGCCTCGGTACGAGCAGTACTTC
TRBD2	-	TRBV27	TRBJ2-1	CASSKTISSGSSHNEQFF	TGTGCCAGCAGTAAGACAATCTCTAGCGGGAGTTCCCACAATGAGCAGTTCTTC
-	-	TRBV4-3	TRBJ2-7	CASSQSPGLGEQYF	TGCGCCAGCAGCCAGTCCCCCGGTCTCGGTGAGCAGTACTTC
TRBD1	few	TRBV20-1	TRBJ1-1	CSAEGGRGFTEAFF	TGCAGTGCCGAAGGAGGCAGGGGGTTCACTGAAGCTTTCTTT
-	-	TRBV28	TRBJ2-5	CASPSLFRNRTSGYQETQYF	TGTGCCAGTCCCTCCCTTTTCCGGAACCGGACCTCGGGGTACCAAGAGACCCAGTACTTC
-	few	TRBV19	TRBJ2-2	CASISGTYNTGELFF	TGTGCCAGTATTTCCGGGACTTATAACACCGGGGAGCTGTTTTTT
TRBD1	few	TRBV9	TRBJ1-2	CASSEVPGQVDGYTF	TGTGCCAGCAGCGAAGTCCCGGGACAGGTAGATGGCTACACCTTC
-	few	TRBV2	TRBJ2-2	CASSEYTGELFF	TGTGCCAGCAGTGAATACACCGGGGAGCTGTTTTTT